Below are 27 T cell receptor beta chains sequenced from a single sample in a study of PD-1 blockade in classical Hodgkin lymphoma. Here immunoSEQ multiplex PCR was the method, and the copy in TCRdb shows in-frame clones only, minus some. The sample holds some 20,000 clones, 75% to 85% seen once. Regarding time point: cycle 4 day 1 (C4D1), after five to seven weeks of nivolumab. Brentuximab vedotin exposure varied, and every patient relapsed after autologous stem cell transplantation. The sample here was peripheral blood mononuclear cells (PBMCs), taken before the fourth cycle of nivolumab. Every receptor here comes from a human donor with classical Hodgkin lymphoma.

The rearrangement uses TRBV10-2 and TRBJ1-1; D is unclear. Trimming took 8 bases from V and 6 from J, leaving 13 bases between them. The CDR3 totals 12 residues. Per the germline V gene, CDR1 is WSHSY and CDR2 is SAAADI. CDR3 protein: CASSPINSEAFF. In nucleotides, the CDR3 is TGCGCCAGCTCCCCAATAAACTCTGAAGCTTTCTTT.

V and J are TRBV30 and TRBJ2-5; 7 positions agree with TRBD1. From germline, CDR1 is GTSNPN and CDR2 SVGIG (reference sequence). The CDR3 is made up of 15 amino acids. With V trimmed by 2 bases and J by 4 bases, 10 bases remained unmatched. The CDR3 DNA reads as TGTGCCTGGAGTCAAACGAGGGGGCCTACAGAGACCCAGTACTTC. Its protein is CAWSQTRGPTETQYF.

This clone was observed a handful of times. This sequence joins TRBV6-1 and TRBJ1-5, with D unclear. Trimming pared 3 bases from V and 7 bases from J, leaving 10 bases between. The CDR3 has 13 residues. Germline CDR1 is MNHNS and CDR2 is SASEGT. CDR3 residues: CASSDLTKQPQHF. The CDR3 DNA reads TGTGCCAGCAGTGACTTGACAAAGCAGCCCCAGCATTTT.

The gene calls are TRBV4-1 and TRBJ1-1; D ambiguous. CDR3 length: 19 amino acids. CDR1 is MGHRA, CDR2 YSYEKL, per germline. The germline V and J ends were trimmed by 0 bases and 5 bases, with 25 bases remaining between them. In DNA, the CDR3 is TGCGCCAGCAGCCAAGACGTAGGGCGCCCGGGGAGGAAACAGACTGAAGCTTTCTTT. Protein product: CASSQDVGRPGRKQTEAFF.

The rearrangement joins TRBV6-9 to TRBJ1-2, with D hard to call. Per the germline V gene, CDR1 is MNHGY and CDR2 is SVAAGI. The CDR3 is made up of 11 amino acids. Between the trimmed V and J ends, which lost 6 bases and 5 bases, there was a span of 7 bases. This CDR3 is CASRRGYGYTF. In nucleotides, the CDR3 is TGTGCCAGCAGGAGAGGGTATGGCTACACCTTC.

This chain connects TRBV5-8 to TRBJ1-1, with a tentative D call TRBD1 (6 bases). This CDR3 is 13 amino acids long. Germline CDR1 and CDR2: SGHTS and YDEGEE. Trimming left V 4 bases short and J 9 bases short, with 16 bases between. The CDR3 here is CASSLIQGRQAFF. CDR3 bases: TGTGCCAGCAGCCTAATACAGGGCCGTCAAGCTTTCTTT.

V is TRBV11-2 and J is TRBJ2-5; D uncertain. Per germline, CDR1 SGHAT and CDR2 FQNNGV. Trimming took 2 bases from V and 4 from J, leaving 14 bases between them. CDR3 length: 15 amino acids. The CDR3 region is CASSLLGLSGETQYF. The CDR3 bases are TGTGCCAGCAGCTTATTAGGTCTTTCCGGAGAGACCCAGTACTTC.

The sample holds one count of this clone. CDR3 coding DNA: TGCGCCAGCCGCCGCGGGACAGATCAAGAGACCCAGTACTTC. This encodes CASRRGTDQETQYF. The chain recombines TRBV5-1 with TRBJ2-5, with D possibly being TRBD1 (7 bases). Germline CDR1 reads SGHRS; CDR2 reads YFSETQ. V dropped 7 bases and J dropped 2 bases, with 15 bases sitting between them. This CDR3 has 14 amino acids.

This chain uses TRBV5-8 with TRBJ1-4; 8 positions match TRBD1. Germline loops: CDR1 SGHTS, CDR2 YDEGEE. V shed 4 bases and J 8 bases; nucleotides not matched to a gene: 13. The CDR3 length is 16 residues. CDR3: CASSLGQGVSWEKLFF. The CDR3 nucleotides are TGTGCCAGCAGCCTTGGACAGGGCGTCTCTTGGGAAAAACTGTTTTTT. Together with reference TRBV5-8 and TRBJ1-4, the CDR3 gives the full variable domain: EAGVTQSPTHLIKTRGQQATLRCSPISGHTSVYWYQQALGLGLQFLLWYDEGEERNRGNFPPRFSGRQFPNYSSELNVNALELEDSALYLCASSLGQGVSWEKLFFGSGTQLSVL.

The rearrangement joins TRBV2 to TRBJ1-1; D is ambiguous. CDR3 length: 13 residues. The V and J ends lost 5 bases and 3 bases respectively, with 10 bases between them. Germline V gives CDR1 SNHLY, CDR2 FYNNEI. CDR3 loop: CASSFKGYTEAFF. CDR3 DNA: TGTGCCAGCAGTTTTAAGGGATACACTGAAGCTTTCTTT.

The V call is TRBV5-4, the J call TRBJ2-4; D is possibly TRBD2 (5 bases). Deletions cut 0 bases from V and 0 bases from J, with 10 bases between. CDR1 SGHNT and CDR2 YYREEE come from the germline V gene (reference sequence). The CDR3 sequence is 16 residues long. CDR3 in DNA: TGTGCCAGCAGCTTGGCCGGGGATTTAGCCAAAAACATTCAGTACTTC. Translated, it gives CASSLAGDLAKNIQYF.

This clone was seen only a few times. V is TRBV19 and J is TRBJ1-2; D not resolved. The length of the CDR3 is 16 residues. Trimming shortened V by 6 bases and J by 2 bases, and 19 bases separated the two germline ends. Looked up from germline, CDR1 is LNHDA and CDR2 is SQIVND (reference sequence). The CDR3, as DNA: TGTGCCAGTAGCAGGAGTGGTGGGAGCTCAAACTATGGCTACACCTTC. Its translation: CASSRSGGSSNYGYTF.

The chain uses TRBV25-1 and TRBJ2-4; perhaps TRBD1 as D (6 bases). The CDR3 length is 16 residues. V was shortened by 2 bases and J by 1 base, with 12 bases between the two germline ends. CDR1 MGHDK and CDR2 SYGVNS come from the germline V gene. The CDR3 nucleotides read TGTGCCAGCAGTGAAAACTGGCAGGGGGCCAAAAACATTCAGTACTTC. This sequence encodes CASSENWQGAKNIQYF.

This rearrangement joins TRBV5-8 to TRBJ1-5; D remains unclear. The CDR3 is made up of 15 amino acids. The germline V and J ends were trimmed by 0 bases and 0 bases, with 7 bases remaining between them. Germline loops: CDR1 SGHTS, CDR2 YDEGEE. DNA for the CDR3: TGTGCCAGCAGCTTGGAAGTGATTAGCAATCAGCCCCAGCATTTT. Residues: CASSLEVISNQPQHF.

V gene TRBV27 combines with J gene TRBJ2-3, with 8 bases fitting TRBD2. Germline V gives CDR1 MNHEY, CDR2 SMNVEV (reference sequence). V lost 4 bases, J lost 0 bases, and 3 bases stayed unmatched. The CDR3 has 15 amino acids. The CDR3 loop reads CASSSPSGSTDTQYF. In DNA, the CDR3 is TGTGCCAGCAGTTCCCCTAGCGGGAGCACAGATACGCAGTATTTT.

This clone has a handful of counts. The gene calls are TRBV13 and TRBJ2-1; no firm D call. Per the germline V gene, CDR1 is PRHDT and CDR2 is FYEKMQ (reference sequence). The CDR3 runs 15 residues. Deletions cut 5 bases from V and 8 bases from J, with 19 bases between. Written as DNA, the CDR3 is TGTGCCAGCAGCAACGCGCAACGCCCTACGGATGAGCAGTTCTTC. This codes for CASSNAQRPTDEQFF.

The chain joins TRBV10-1 to TRBJ2-3, with TRBD1 matching over 7 bases. CDR3 size: 16 residues. Germline CDR1 reads WNHNN; CDR2 reads SYGVQD (reference sequence). With V trimmed by 3 bases and J by 1 base, 7 bases remained unmatched. CDR3 nucleotides: TGCGCCAGCAGTGACAGACGACAGGGCGGCACAGATACGCAGTATTTT. Translation: CASSDRRQGGTDTQYF.

The chain recombines TRBV10-1 with TRBJ2-7; 11 bases agree with TRBD1. The germline CDR1 and CDR2 sequences are WNHNN and SYGVQD (reference sequence). CDR3 size: 15 residues. After removal of 0 bases from V and 4 bases from J, the junction contained 2 bases not matched to a gene. The CDR3 sequence is CASSESGTGGYEQYV. In DNA, the CDR3 is TGCGCCAGCAGTGAGTCCGGGACAGGGGGTTACGAGCAGTACGTC.

This chain links TRBV4-2 with TRBJ1-2; the D gene is possibly TRBD1 (6 bases). The CDR3 has 16 amino acids. Germline CDR1 and CDR2: LGHNA and YNFKEQ. V lost 1 base and J lost 7, with 19 bases in between. The chain's CDR3 is CASSQGRAEGVFGYTF. The DNA for the CDR3 is TGTGCCAGCAGCCAAGGCCGCGCAGAGGGGGTATTTGGCTACACCTTC.

This chain joins TRBV5-1 and TRBJ1-6; D call uncertain. Looked up from germline, CDR1 is SGHRS and CDR2 is YFSETQ. Trimming cost V 1 base and J 7 bases, with 6 bases left between them. This CDR3 region has 13 residues. The CDR3 region is CASSLNENSPLHF. The CDR3, as DNA: TGCGCCAGCAGCTTGAACGAAAATTCACCCCTCCACTTT.

The V call is TRBV4-3, the J call TRBJ1-6; D is undetermined. The V and J ends lost 0 bases and 6 bases respectively, with 15 bases between them. This CDR3 is built from 17 residues. Looked up from germline, CDR1 is LGHNA and CDR2 is YSLEER. CDR3 residues: CASSQDPGYAANSPLHF. DNA for the CDR3: TGCGCCAGCAGCCAAGACCCTGGGTATGCCGCTAATTCACCCCTCCACTTT.

Only one count was recorded for this clone. The V gene is TRBV30, the J gene TRBJ2-7, with 10 bases lining up with TRBD1. The V gene end was trimmed by 3 bases and the J gene end by 4 bases; junction bases not matched to a gene: 3. The CDR3 runs 13 residues. The germline gives CDR1 GTSNPN, CDR2 SVGIG (reference sequence). CDR3 DNA sequence: TGTGCCTGGAGACCGGGACAGGGGTACGAGCAGTACTTC. The encoded protein is CAWRPGQGYEQYF.

The chain employs TRBV9 and TRBJ2-1, with 7 bases identical to TRBD2. Germline V lookup: CDR1 SGDLS, CDR2 YYNGEE. The CDR3 spans 13 residues. Trimming removed 3 bases from V and 9 bases from J; junction bases left unmatched: 6. CDR3 in amino acids: CASSEAGEVEQFF. The CDR3 nucleotides read TGTGCCAGCAGCGAGGCGGGAGAGGTTGAGCAGTTCTTC.

The gene calls are TRBV10-3 and TRBJ1-6, with a tentative D call TRBD1 (6 bases). Germline-derived CDR1 and CDR2 are ENHRY and SYGVKD. CDR3 length equals 15 residues. V lost 2 bases and J lost 7, with 12 bases in between. DNA for the CDR3: TGTGCCATCAGTGAGGCTACAGGGATGAATTCACCCCTCCACTTT. Its translation: CAISEATGMNSPLHF.

This clone was seen just once. This rearrangement joins TRBV7-9 to TRBJ2-2; 9 bases fit TRBD1. There are 16 residues in the CDR3. The V gene end was trimmed by 4 bases and the J gene end by 6 bases; junction bases not matched to a gene: 9. Germline CDR1 reads SEHNR; CDR2 reads FQNEAQ (reference sequence). DNA for the CDR3: TGTGCCAGCAGCTACGGGACAGGGAAGTTTGCCGGGGAGCTGTTTTTT. It is translated as CASSYGTGKFAGELFF.

The genes are TRBV27 and TRBJ2-1; perhaps D is TRBD1 or TRBD2 (5 bases each). This CDR3 is 16 amino acids long. Trimming shortened V by 6 bases and J by 2 bases, and 17 bases separated the two germline ends. CDR1 and CDR2 (germline): MNHEY, SMNVEV (reference sequence). CDR3 protein: CASSRTTGTTYNEQFF. The CDR3 region has the DNA TGTGCCAGCAGCCGGACGACGGGGACCACCTACAATGAGCAGTTCTTC.

This clone turned up a few times. The chain carries TRBV30 and TRBJ1-1; D remains unclear. Trimming took 0 bases from V and 1 from J, leaving 6 bases between them. CDR1 is GTSNPN, CDR2 SVGIG, per germline (reference sequence). CDR3 length: 13 residues. The CDR3: CAWSVNRNTEAFF. CDR3 nucleotide sequence: TGTGCCTGGAGTGTGAACAGGAACACTGAAGCTTTCTTT.